These T cell receptor beta chains were read from a single sample in a study of blood T cell repertoires in COVID-19. Profiled with immunoSEQ multiplex PCR; TCRdb holds only in-frame clones, not every one. The data show 250,000 to 400,000 clones, with under 90% seen just once and less than 3.5% held by the top ten. Sequenced material: peripheral blood. The receptors originated from a woman in her thirties with COVID-19, enrolled during active disease. Each CDR3 is given with its conserved first and last residue. Fields, in order: J gene, clone size, V gene, D gene, CDR3 DNA, CDR3 protein. A D gene is named only where the DNA matches it firmly. Clone size is not always given. Where it is, it says once, few, many or a class for expanded clones.

TRBJ2-7,-,TRBV29-1,TRBD1,TGCAGCGTTGCTGCTGGGGACAGGGGCTACGAGCAGTACTTC,CSVAAGDRGYEQYF
TRBJ2-1,once,TRBV29-1,TRBD2,TGCAGCGTGGCGGGGAGGGCCTACAATGAGCAGTTCTTC,CSVAGRAYNEQFF
TRBJ1-1,-,TRBV27,-,TGTGCCAGCAGTTTAAGCCAAGCAGGTGAAGCTTTCTTT,CASSLSQAGEAFF
TRBJ1-5,-,TRBV7-2,TRBD1,TGTGCCAGCAGCTTCGACTCGGACAGAGGGGGCAAGCCCCAGCATTTT,CASSFDSDRGGKPQHF
TRBJ1-5,-,TRBV19,-,TGTGCCAGTTCCGGGACACTGATAGAGGATCAGCCCCAGCATTTT,CASSGTLIEDQPQHF
TRBJ2-1,-,TRBV13,TRBD2,TGTGCCAGCAGCTTAGAATGGGCGGGAGGGGACTACAATGAGCAGTTCTTC,CASSLEWAGGDYNEQFF
TRBJ1-6,-,TRBV28,-,TGTGCCAGCAGTTTGGATACAGGTTATAATTCACCCCTCCACTTT,CASSLDTGYNSPLHF
TRBJ1-1,-,TRBV7-9,-,TGTGCCAGCAGCTTAGCAACCTGGGCCGCTTTCTTT,CASSLATWAAFF
TRBJ1-2,-,TRBV6-1,-,TGTGCCAGCAGTGAAGTTGAGGGCTTCTATGGCTACACCTTC,CASSEVEGFYGYTF
TRBJ1-1,-,TRBV7-9,TRBD1,TGTGCCACTGAACAGGGGGTGAAAGCTTTCTTT,CATEQGVKAFF
TRBJ1-2,-,TRBV15,TRBD1,TGTGCCACCAGCAGAGGGGGACAGGCAAGCTATGGCTACACCTTC,CATSRGGQASYGYTF
TRBJ2-7,few,TRBV5-1,-,TGCGCCAGCAGCTTGGTTAGCGACGAGCAGTACTTC,CASSLVSDEQYF
TRBJ2-7,-,TRBV2,-,TGTGCCAGCGCGCTTGGCAGGGAAGGTTCCTACGAGCAGTACTTC,CASALGREGSYEQYF
TRBJ2-3,-,TRBV10-2,TRBD2,TGCGCCAGCAGTGCCGGGACTAGCGGTTCAGATACGCAGTATTTT,CASSAGTSGSDTQYF
TRBJ2-3,-,TRBV5-1,-,TGCGCCAGCAGCTTGGCCGTTCCCAGCACAGATACGCAGTATTTT,CASSLAVPSTDTQYF
TRBJ1-3,-,TRBV30,TRBD1,TGTGCCTGGAGTACAGGGGATGGAAACACCATATATTTT,CAWSTGDGNTIYF
TRBJ1-1,-,TRBV27,-,TGTGCCAGCAGTTTCCAGAACATGAACACTGAAGCTTTCTTT,CASSFQNMNTEAFF
TRBJ2-1,-,TRBV29-1,-,TGCAGCGTTGAAACCCCTGGGGCCCGAAGCTCCTACAATGAGCAGTTCTTC,CSVETPGARSSYNEQFF
TRBJ2-5,-,TRBV5-1,TRBD2,TGCGCCAGCAGCTTGGAGGCTAGCGGGAGCCAAGAGACCCAGTACTTC,CASSLEASGSQETQYF
TRBJ2-5,-,TRBV5-1,TRBD2,TGCGCCAGCAGCTTGAACCCTAGCGGGGCTGGGGAGACCCAGTACTTC,CASSLNPSGAGETQYF
TRBJ2-6,-,TRBV6-1,TRBD1,TGTGCCAGCAGTGAAAGGACAGGCCCGGCGGGGGCCAACGTCCTGACTTTC,CASSERTGPAGANVLTF
TRBJ1-1,-,TRBV6-4,-,TGTGCCAGCAGCTTTGACAGCAACACTGAAGCTTTCTTT,CASSFDSNTEAFF
TRBJ2-3,few,TRBV6-4,TRBD2,TGTGCCAGCAGCGCGACTAGCGGGAAAGGCGCAGATACGCAGTATTTT,CASSATSGKGADTQYF
TRBJ1-1,few,TRBV30,TRBD1,TGTGCCTGGAGTGTAGGACAGGGGGCGGATAAAGCTTTCTTT,CAWSVGQGADKAFF
TRBJ1-1,-,TRBV19,TRBD1,TGTGCCAGTAGTAACCCAGCCTGGACAGGGACAAAACCTGAAGCTTTCTTT,CASSNPAWTGTKPEAFF
TRBJ1-3,-,TRBV7-7,-,TGTGCCAGCAGCCCTACGGGTGGAAACACCATATATTTT,CASSPTGGNTIYF
TRBJ1-1,-,TRBV28,-,TGTGCCAGCAGTTTATGGTCACCAACAGCGGCTACGGCTGAAGCTTTCTTT,CASSLWSPTAATAEAFF
TRBJ2-7,-,TRBV6-5,TRBD2,TGTGCCAGCAGTTACGGACTAGCCACCCTTTACGAGCAGTACTTC,CASSYGLATLYEQYF
TRBJ1-3,-,TRBV2,TRBD1,TGTGCCAGCAGTGAAGAGGAGGGGGCGAGGTACAATGGAAACACCATATATTTT,CASSEEEGARYNGNTIYF
TRBJ2-2,-,TRBV7-9,-,TGTGCCAGCAGCCCAAGGAGGGACCCGAACACCGGGGAGCTGTTTTTT,CASSPRRDPNTGELFF
TRBJ2-3,-,TRBV11-2,TRBD1,TGTGCCAGCAGCTTAGGGGACAGGGGGCCGACAGATACGCAGTATTTT,CASSLGDRGPTDTQYF
TRBJ2-1,-,TRBV28,-,TGTGCCAGCAGTTTATCCCGGAAAAAGCGGGCCCACAATGAGCAGTTCTTC,CASSLSRKKRAHNEQFF
TRBJ1-4,once,TRBV28,TRBD1,TGTGCCAGCAGTCCACCGGGACAGGGAGATGAAAAACTGTTTTTT,CASSPPGQGDEKLFF
TRBJ1-5,-,TRBV28,-,TGTGCCAGCAGTCCCCGGGACGGGAGTCAGCCCCAGCATTTT,CASSPRDGSQPQHF
TRBJ2-3,-,TRBV6-5,-,TGTGCCACCTTCCTCGGAGGGTCAGATACGCAGTATTTT,CATFLGGSDTQYF
TRBJ1-1,-,TRBV18,-,TGTGCCAGCTCACCACGACAGAACACTGAAGCTTTCTTT,CASSPRQNTEAFF
TRBJ1-2,-,TRBV25-1,TRBD1,TGTGCCACCGAGACAGGGGTATATGGCTACACCTTC,CATETGVYGYTF
TRBJ1-2,-,TRBV5-5,-,TGTGCCAGCAGCTTGACAGGGTCTAACTATGGCTACACCTTC,CASSLTGSNYGYTF
TRBJ2-1,-,TRBV9,-,TGTGCCAGCAGCGCCTTGACAGGAGGCTCCTACAATGAGCAGTTCTTC,CASSALTGGSYNEQFF
TRBJ1-2,-,TRBV28,TRBD1,TGTGCCAGCAGTGCAACACAGGGGGTAAACTATGGCTACACCTTC,CASSATQGVNYGYTF
TRBJ2-2,-,TRBV27,TRBD2,TGTGCCAGCAGCCACAATGGACTAGCCGCCGGGGAGCTGTTTTTT,CASSHNGLAAGELFF
TRBJ2-1,-,TRBV2,TRBD2,TGTGCCAGCAGTGAAGGCCTAGCGGGATACAATGAGCAGTTCTTC,CASSEGLAGYNEQFF
TRBJ1-3,-,TRBV5-6,-,TGTGCCAGCAGCTTGGGACAGTTATTCTCTGGAAACACCATATATTTT,CASSLGQLFSGNTIYF
TRBJ2-5,-,TRBV5-1,TRBD2,TGCGCCAGCAGGCTAGCGGGAGCCGAGGGGACCCAGTACTTC,CASRLAGAEGTQYF
TRBJ1-2,-,TRBV6-5,-,TGTGCCAGCACTGCAGGAGGGTCTGGCTACACCTTC,CASTAGGSGYTF
TRBJ1-1,once,TRBV21-1,-,TGTGCCAGCAGCAAAGCTGGACAGGGGATTCACACTGAAGCTTTCTTT,CASSKAGQGIHTEAFF
TRBJ1-2,few,TRBV12-3/TRBV12-4,-,TGTGCCAGCAGTTTCTCGGACTATGGCTACACCTTC,CASSFSDYGYTF
TRBJ1-2,-,TRBV19,-,TGTGCCAGTAGGTCACGAGGGGGAGATGCTGGCTACACCTTC,CASRSRGGDAGYTF
TRBJ1-1,-,TRBV27,-,TGTGCCAGCAGTTTATGGGAGGGGGACACTGAAGCTTTCTTT,CASSLWEGDTEAFF
TRBJ1-6,-,TRBV6-5,TRBD1,TGTGCCAGCCGTCAGGGGGCGCTCTATAATTCACCCCTCCACTTT,CASRQGALYNSPLHF
TRBJ1-6,-,TRBV5-8,-,TGTGCCAGCAGCTTGGGACAGATGAATTCACCCCTCCACTTT,CASSLGQMNSPLHF
TRBJ2-2,once,TRBV19,-,TGTGCCAGTAGTCTATACAGGGCCACCGGGGAGCTGTTTTTT,CASSLYRATGELFF
TRBJ2-1,-,TRBV5-1,-,TGCGCCAGCAGCTTTAGCCTTCGGAGCGGGTACAATGAGCAGTTCTTC,CASSFSLRSGYNEQFF
TRBJ2-7,-,TRBV20-1,-,TGCAGTGCTAGTTATGAGGGAACTAAGCAGTACTTC,CSASYEGTKQYF
TRBJ1-1,-,TRBV6-1,-,TGTGCCAGCAGTGAAGCGGGAAAAACAGGGTACTCTGAAGCTTTCTTT,CASSEAGKTGYSEAFF
TRBJ1-6,few,TRBV7-2,TRBD1,TGTGCCAGCAGCTTAGGCGTCAGGACAGGAGAGCGCTCACCCCTCCACTTT,CASSLGVRTGERSPLHF
TRBJ2-2,-,TRBV7-2,-,TGTGCCATCAGCACGGGATTAGCGGACACCGGGGAGCTGTTTTTT,CAISTGLADTGELFF
TRBJ2-1,-,TRBV10-3,TRBD2,TGTGCCATCGGAGGGACGGGGGGTTCCTCTCATGAGCAGTTCTTC,CAIGGTGGSSHEQFF
TRBJ1-5,-,TRBV5-1,-,TGCGCCAGCAGCTTGGACGCCGGGGGGCCCCTATCCAATCAGCCCCAGCATTTT,CASSLDAGGPLSNQPQHF
TRBJ2-1,-,TRBV28,-,TGTGCCAGCAGTGCGACAGTTCCCGTTGACAATGAGCAGTTCTTC,CASSATVPVDNEQFF